The 15 T cell receptor beta chains below all came from one sample that was sequenced in a study of identical twins. TCRdb recomputed calls from the 5' RACE reads with MiXCR, one row per CDR3 protein. The sample yields a few hundred thousand distinct CDR3 sequences, about 10% seen once. The source material was naive T cells sorted from blood. Every receptor here comes from a woman in her 50s in good health.

This clonotype was counted many times. This rearrangement joins TRBV5-1 to TRBJ2-6, with D hard to call. The CDR3 runs to 14 residues. V dropped 2 bases and J dropped 1 base, with 4 bases sitting between them. From germline, CDR1 is SGHRS and CDR2 YFSETQ. The CDR3 protein is CASSFPSGANVLTF. CDR3 sequence (DNA): TGCGCCAGCAGCTTCCCGTCTGGGGCCAACGTCCTGACTTTC. The variable domain in full, with the rest retrieved from reference TRBV5-1 and TRBJ2-6, is KAGVTQTPRYLIKTRGQQVTLSCSPISGHRSVSWYQQTPGQGLQFLFEYFSETQRNKGNFPGRFSGRQFSNSRSEMNVSTLELGDSALYLCASSFPSGANVLTFGAGSRLTVL.

In this sample, this clonotype turned up a few times. The chain joins TRBV14 to TRBJ2-1, with 7 bases identical to TRBD2. The CDR3 sequence is 18 residues long. Losses at the gene ends were 1 base for V and 5 bases for J; bases not matched to a gene: 14. The germline gives CDR1 SGHDN, CDR2 FVKESK. DNA for the CDR3: TGTGCCAGCAGCCAAGCTGCCTTTTGGCGGGAGAGCGACAATGAGCAGTTCTTC. Translating gives CASSQAAFWRESDNEQFF.

The chain combines TRBV20-1 with TRBJ2-3; D may be TRBD1 (6 bases). The CDR3 has 13 residues. The V gene lost 8 bases and the J gene lost 3 bases, with 15 bases spanning the gap. The V gene's germline CDR1 is DFQATT and CDR2 SNEGSKA (reference sequence). The CDR3 nucleotides read TGCAGTCAAGGACAGATGGGGACAGATACGCAGTATTTT. It specifies CSQGQMGTDTQYF.

The sample holds a few counts of this clonotype. The CDR3 sequence: CASSGPERYGYTF. The DNA of the CDR3 is TGTGCCAGCAGCGGACCTGAGCGGTATGGCTACACCTTC. This sequence joins TRBV3-1 and TRBJ1-2, with no clear D. The CDR3 loop spans 13 amino acids. Germline loops: CDR1 LGHDT, CDR2 YNNKEL (reference sequence). The V and J ends lost 5 bases and 5 bases respectively, with 12 bases between them.

The chain recombines TRBV6-5 with TRBJ2-1; perhaps TRBD1 as D (6 bases). CDR1 MNHEY and CDR2 SVGAGI come from the germline V gene. V was pared by 7 bases and J by 1 base, with 11 bases between. The length of the CDR3 is 14 residues. The CDR3 DNA follows: TGTGCCAGCAACGACAGGTGGTCCTACAATGAGCAGTTCTTC. Residues: CASNDRWSYNEQFF.

V gene TRBV6-5 combines with J gene TRBJ2-3; D gene unclear. CDR1 MNHEY and CDR2 SVGAGI come from the germline V gene. Trimming left V 10 bases short and J 2 bases short, with 7 bases between. This CDR3 contains 11 residues. CDR3 sequence: CATAATDTQYF. The CDR3 DNA follows: TGTGCCACGGCGGCCACAGATACGCAGTATTTT.

This clonotype was found a few times. The chain carries TRBV11-3 and TRBJ2-1; D may be TRBD2 (6 bases). Germline V gene lookup returns CDR1 SGHNT and CDR2 YENEEA. This CDR3 has 15 residues. V was pared by 5 bases and J by 7 bases, with 18 bases between. CDR3 nucleotide sequence: TGTGCCAGCAGCCCCGAACCGGGACTCCCGAATGAGCAGTTCTTC. It yields the protein CASSPEPGLPNEQFF.

This clonotype was picked up a small number of times. The chain couples TRBV5-1 to TRBJ1-5; TRBD1 might be the D (6 bases). Germline V CDR1 and CDR2: SGHRS, YFSETQ. This CDR3 region has 15 residues. V was shortened by 1 base and J by 6 bases, with 14 bases between the two germline ends. CDR3 bases: TGCGCCAGCAGCTTGTTTCCAGGGGCCAGTCAGCCCCAGCATTTT. The encoded protein is CASSLFPGASQPQHF. Together with reference TRBV5-1 and TRBJ1-5, the CDR3 gives the full variable domain: KAGVTQTPRYLIKTRGQQVTLSCSPISGHRSVSWYQQTPGQGLQFLFEYFSETQRNKGNFPGRFSGRQFSNSRSEMNVSTLELGDSALYLCASSLFPGASQPQHFGDGTRLSIL.

This clonotype showed up many times. This sequence joins TRBV7-9 and TRBJ2-1; D might be TRBD2 (5 bases). V was shortened by 0 bases and J by 6 bases, with 12 bases between the two germline ends. From germline, CDR1 is SEHNR and CDR2 FQNEAQ (reference sequence). This CDR3 is built from 15 residues. CDR3 amino acids: CASSLAVSGGNEQFF. In DNA, the CDR3 is TGTGCCAGCAGCTTAGCGGTTTCAGGAGGCAATGAGCAGTTCTTC. Drawing the rest from reference TRBV7-9 and TRBJ2-1, the complete variable domain is DTGVSQNPRHKITKRGQNVTFRCDPISEHNRLYWYRQTLGQGPEFLTYFQNEAQLEKSRLLSDRFSAERPKGSFSTLEIQRTEQGDSAMYLCASSLAVSGGNEQFFGPGTRLTVL.

This chain links TRBV2 with TRBJ2-7, with TRBD1 matching over 12 bases. Germline V gene sequence: CDR1 SNHLY, CDR2 FYNNEI. The CDR3 length is 16 residues. J lost 2 bases, V lost 4 bases, and 6 bases had no gene match. For the CDR3, the DNA is TGTGCCAGCAGTGGGGACAGGGGGCGAGGGACCTACGAGCAGTACTTC. This codes for CASSGDRGRGTYEQYF.

This clonotype showed up many times. The rearrangement uses TRBV10-3 and TRBJ2-1; TRBD1 aligns across 9 bases. The length of the CDR3 is 17 residues. CDR1 is ENHRY, CDR2 SYGVKD, per germline. V lost 3 bases and J lost 5; bases outside the gene matches: 11. For the CDR3, the DNA is TGTGCCATCAGTGATTCCTCAACAGGGGGCTTTAACAATGAGCAGTTCTTC. It codes for CAISDSSTGGFNNEQFF.

To note about this clonotype: One end of the junction fails to match germline, which may point to a read error. CDR3 sequence (DNA): TGTGCCAGCTCCCCACAGTTGGGGACTGAAGCTTTCTTT. The encoded protein is CASSPQLGTEAFF. This sequence joins TRBV18 and TRBJ1-1; D gene unclear. The CDR3 runs to 13 residues. Germline lookup yields CDR1 KGHSH and CDR2 LQKENI.

The CDR3: CSVEQGVNTEAFF. Written as DNA, the CDR3 is TGCAGCGTTGAGCAGGGGGTGAACACTGAAGCTTTCTTT. J is TRBJ1-1 and V is TRBV29-1, with 7 positions matching TRBD1. Germline V gives CDR1 SQVTM, CDR2 ANQGSEA. Losses at the gene ends were 3 bases for V and 0 bases for J; bases not matched to a gene: 1. CDR3 size: 13 residues. Variable domain in full (rest from reference TRBV29-1 and TRBJ1-1): SAVISQKPSRDICQRGTSLTIQCQVDSQVTMMFWYRQQPGQSLTLIATANQGSEATYESGFVIDKFPISRPNLTFSTLTVSNMSPEDSSIYLCSVEQGVNTEAFFGQGTRLTVV.

This clonotype was detected ten times or more. One end of the junction does not line up with germline, which may come from a read error. This sequence joins TRBV9 and TRBJ2-5; a weak D match, TRBD2 (5 bases). Germline CDR1 is SGDLS and CDR2 is YYNGEE. CDR3 size: 8 residues. The CDR3 loop reads CATPGIHF. Written as DNA, the CDR3 is TGTGCCACGCCCGGGATCCATTTC.

The genes are TRBV9 and TRBJ2-2; 8 bases match TRBD2. CDR1 is SGDLS and CDR2 is YYNGEE in the germline V gene. V lost 1 base and J lost 8; bases outside the gene matches: 7. This CDR3 contains 15 residues. DNA of the CDR3: TGTGCCAGCAGCGTAAATTTAGCGGGAATAGGGGAGCTGTTTTTT. Its translation: CASSVNLAGIGELFF.